This is a list of T cell receptor beta chains from one sample in a study of T cell repertoires and HLA-DP antigens. These receptors' antigens are unknown. The method was immunoSEQ multiplex PCR; TCRdb's version includes in-frame clones alone and lacks a portion of them. The table has over 60,000 clones, about 80% seen once. Sequencing was carried out using CD4+ T cells from PBMCs. Receptors were obtained from a man between 60 and 70 years old in good health and CMV-seronegative. Both conserved end residues are part of each CDR3. The D gene is left open where the match is weak. Clone size is shown for a subset of rows, as once, few, many or a class of expanded clone.

CDR3aa | CDR3nt | j_gene | v_gene | d_gene | abundance
CASHRGREVHEQFF | TGTGCCAGCCACAGGGGGCGCGAGGTACATGAGCAGTTCTTC | TRBJ2-1 | TRBV19 | TRBD1 | .
CASARDRRTNYGYTF | TGTGCCAGCGCCCGGGACCGGAGAACTAACTATGGCTACACCTTC | TRBJ1-2 | TRBV18 | . | .
CATSRDPREGWELFF | TGTGCCACCAGCAGAGATCCACGGGAAGGTTGGGAGCTGTTTTTT | TRBJ2-2 | TRBV15 | . | once
CASSVRGLGDTQYF | TGCGCCAGCAGTGTGAGGGGCTTGGGTGATACCCAGTACTTC | TRBJ2-5 | TRBV10-2 | . | .
CASSRDSDNEQFF | TGTGCCAGCAGCCGGGACTCCGACAATGAGCAGTTCTTC | TRBJ2-1 | TRBV7-3 | . | .
CASSLSHGIQETQYF | TGTGCCAGCAGTTTGAGCCATGGGATCCAAGAGACCCAGTACTTC | TRBJ2-5 | TRBV6-5 | . | .
CASSVYGENTEAFF | TGTGCCAGCAGTGTTTACGGGGAGAACACTGAAGCTTTCTTT | TRBJ1-1 | TRBV6-1 | . | .
CASSPRLSTGDYEQYF | TGTGCCAGCTCACCACGACTATCGACAGGGGACTACGAGCAGTACTTC | TRBJ2-7 | TRBV18 | TRBD1 | .
CASSSTGQGHTGELFF | TGTGCCAGCAGCTCCACGGGACAGGGGCACACCGGGGAGCTGTTTTTT | TRBJ2-2 | TRBV7-8 | TRBD1 | few
CASSVGVDRGNTIYF | TGTGCCAGCAGCGTAGGCGTCGACAGAGGAAACACCATATATTTT | TRBJ1-3 | TRBV9 | . | few
CASSWPGVVVEQYF | TGTGCCAGCAGTTGGCCAGGGGTTGTAGTCGAGCAGTACTTC | TRBJ2-7 | TRBV6-5 | . | .
CASSLALDTQYF | TGCGCCAGCAGCTTGGCTCTAGATACGCAGTATTTT | TRBJ2-3 | TRBV5-1 | . | .
CASSLAGQGRLGSPLHF | TGTGCCAGCAGCTTGGCGGGACAGGGGAGGTTAGGGTCACCCCTCCACTTT | TRBJ1-6 | TRBV5-8 | TRBD1 | .
CASSIGNTGELFF | TGTGCCAGTAGTATCGGGAACACCGGGGAGCTGTTTTTT | TRBJ2-2 | TRBV19 | . | few
CASSPEVDQPQHF | TGTGCCAGCAGCCCGGAGGTAGATCAGCCCCAGCATTTT | TRBJ1-5 | TRBV6-4 | . | .
CAWSSRGRGLKQFF | TGTGCCTGGAGTTCCCGGGGCAGGGGTTTAAAGCAGTTCTTC | TRBJ2-1 | TRBV30 | . | .
CASSSGRFWGYTF | TGTGCCAGCAGTTCGGGACGGTTTTGGGGCTACACCTTC | TRBJ1-2 | TRBV27 | . | .
CASSLRQGHEQYF | TGTGCCAGCAGCTTGAGGCAGGGGCACGAGCAGTACTTC | TRBJ2-7 | TRBV7-2 | . | .
CASSLTGGVGTDTQYF | TGTGCCAGCAGCTTAACCGGGGGCGTAGGCACAGATACGCAGTATTTT | TRBJ2-3 | TRBV7-2 | . | large
CASSPTGHIGKLFF | TGTGCCAGCAGCCCGACAGGGCATATTGGAAAACTGTTTTTT | TRBJ1-4 | TRBV6-1 | TRBD1 | few
CASSYSVSPEQFF | TGTGCCAGCAGTTACTCAGTCAGCCCAGAGCAGTTCTTC | TRBJ2-1 | TRBV6-6 | . | .
CASSITSGGNNEQFF | TGTGCCAGTAGTATTACTAGCGGGGGGAACAATGAGCAGTTCTTC | TRBJ2-1 | TRBV19 | TRBD2 | .
CASGPDSMNTEAFF | TGTGCTAGTGGGCCGGACAGTATGAACACTGAAGCTTTCTTT | TRBJ1-1 | TRBV12-5 | . | .
CATTIGGARSLNEKLFF | TGTGCCACCACCATCGGGGGCGCGAGGTCCCTTAATGAAAAACTGTTTTTT | TRBJ1-4 | TRBV18 | . | .
CASSPGGGSNQPQHF | TGTGCCAGCTCACCGGGAGGGGGGAGCAATCAGCCCCAGCATTTT | TRBJ1-5 | TRBV18 | . | .
CASSRLNTEAFF | TGTGCCAGCAGCCGGCTGAACACTGAAGCTTTCTTT | TRBJ1-1 | TRBV11-2 | . | few
CASSAVIGYGYTF | TGTGCCAGCAGTGCCGTTATAGGCTATGGCTACACCTTC | TRBJ1-2 | TRBV25-1 | . | .
CASSSRNRAESGWAFF | TGTGCCAGCAGCTCACGAAACAGAGCAGAATCGGGCTGGGCTTTCTTT | TRBJ1-1 | TRBV7-9 | . | .
CASSPTGGYEQYF | TGTGCCAGTAGCCCGACAGGGGGCTACGAGCAGTACTTC | TRBJ2-7 | TRBV19 | TRBD1 | .
CAGSQDSRVGQPQHF | TGTGCCGGCAGCCAGGATTCCCGGGTGGGTCAGCCCCAGCATTTT | TRBJ1-5 | TRBV6-5 | . | .
CASSGRVPQGADGYTF | TGTGCCAGCAGCGGAAGGGTCCCGCAGGGGGCGGATGGCTACACCTTC | TRBJ1-2 | TRBV7-8 | TRBD1 | .
CAWAGDRGTTSGNTIYF | TGTGCCTGGGCGGGGGACAGGGGCACGACCTCTGGAAACACCATATATTTT | TRBJ1-3 | TRBV30 | TRBD1 | .
CASSLEGTGPYGYTF | TGCGCCAGCAGCTTGGAAGGGACAGGTCCCTATGGCTACACCTTC | TRBJ1-2 | TRBV5-1 | TRBD1 | .
CASSPVPPGTGTDTQYF | TGCGCCAGCAGCCCCGTTCCCCCTGGGACAGGCACAGATACGCAGTATTTT | TRBJ2-3 | TRBV5-1 | TRBD1 | few
CASSLRRGGYNEQFF | TGTGCCAGCAGCTTAAGGCGGGGGGGTTACAATGAGCAGTTCTTC | TRBJ2-1 | TRBV5-4 | TRBD2 | .
CASSFGEQTGNTIYF | TGCGCCAGCAGCTTTGGGGAACAGACTGGAAACACCATATATTTT | TRBJ1-3 | TRBV5-1 | . | .
CASSFGQGNQPQHF | TGTGCCAGCAGCTTTGGACAGGGCAATCAGCCCCAGCATTTT | TRBJ1-5 | TRBV7-9 | TRBD1 | .
CASSVESLGGYTF | TGTGCCAGCAGCGTAGAATCCCTTGGTGGCTACACCTTC | TRBJ1-2 | TRBV9 | . | .
CASSPTGEGGELFF | TGTGCCAGCTCACCGACAGGGGAAGGCGGGGAGCTGTTTTTT | TRBJ2-2 | TRBV18 | TRBD1 | .
CASSYYPGERGYTF | TGTGCCAGCAGTTACTACCCGGGAGAAAGGGGCTACACCTTC | TRBJ1-2 | TRBV6-5 | . | .
CAGSRDGRNTIYF | TGTGCCGGGTCCCGGGACGGCCGAAACACCATATATTTT | TRBJ1-3 | TRBV21-1 | . | .
CASSGEVGDEQFF | TGCGCCAGCAGCGGTGAGGTCGGGGATGAGCAGTTCTTC | TRBJ2-1 | TRBV5-1 | . | .
CASSLQGTGLSGNTIYF | TGTGCCAGCAGCTTACAGGGGACGGGACTCTCTGGAAACACCATATATTTT | TRBJ1-3 | TRBV7-2 | . | .
CASSQEGGGTGELFF | TGTGCCAGCAGCCAGGAGGGGGGCGGAACCGGGGAGCTGTTTTTT | TRBJ2-2 | TRBV7-6 | . | .
CASSLNGLNTGELFF | TGTGCCAGCAGCTTAAATGGCCTAAACACCGGGGAGCTGTTTTTT | TRBJ2-2 | TRBV7-2 | . | .
CASSLQDTNYYGYTF | TGCGCCAGCAGCCTACAGGACACAAATTATTATGGCTACACCTTC | TRBJ1-2 | TRBV4-3 | . | .
CASSQGLAGSTGELFF | TGCGCCAGCAGCCAAGGACTAGCGGGAAGCACCGGGGAGCTGTTTTTT | TRBJ2-2 | TRBV5-1 | TRBD2 | .
CSVAHGPPVKETQYF | TGCAGCGTTGCGCACGGCCCACCGGTGAAAGAGACCCAGTACTTC | TRBJ2-5 | TRBV29-1 | . | .
CASSVLVTAHQPQHF | TGTGCCAGCAGCGTGTTGGTTACAGCACATCAGCCCCAGCATTTT | TRBJ1-5 | TRBV5-5 | . | .
CASSMSGVDTIYF | TGTGCCAGTAGTATGTCCGGGGTGGACACCATATATTTT | TRBJ1-3 | TRBV19 | . | .
CASSEFGGSNNEQFF | TGTGCCAGCAGTGAATTTGGGGGGTCCAACAATGAGCAGTTCTTC | TRBJ2-1 | TRBV6-1 | . | .
CASSQNEANEKLFF | TGTGCCAGCAGCCAAAACGAAGCCAATGAAAAACTGTTTTTT | TRBJ1-4 | TRBV2 | . | .
CASRTPQGQALLSGANVLTF | TGTGCCAGTAGGACCCCTCAGGGACAGGCTTTACTCTCTGGGGCCAACGTCCTGACTTTC | TRBJ2-6 | TRBV19 | TRBD1 | few
CASSPGGGWNYGYTF | TGTGCCAGCAGTCCTGGGGGGGGGTGGAACTATGGCTACACCTTC | TRBJ1-2 | TRBV6-5 | . | few
CASSYSTGLQQFF | TGTGCCAGCAGTTACTCGACCGGCCTTCAGCAGTTCTTC | TRBJ2-1 | TRBV6-6 | . | .